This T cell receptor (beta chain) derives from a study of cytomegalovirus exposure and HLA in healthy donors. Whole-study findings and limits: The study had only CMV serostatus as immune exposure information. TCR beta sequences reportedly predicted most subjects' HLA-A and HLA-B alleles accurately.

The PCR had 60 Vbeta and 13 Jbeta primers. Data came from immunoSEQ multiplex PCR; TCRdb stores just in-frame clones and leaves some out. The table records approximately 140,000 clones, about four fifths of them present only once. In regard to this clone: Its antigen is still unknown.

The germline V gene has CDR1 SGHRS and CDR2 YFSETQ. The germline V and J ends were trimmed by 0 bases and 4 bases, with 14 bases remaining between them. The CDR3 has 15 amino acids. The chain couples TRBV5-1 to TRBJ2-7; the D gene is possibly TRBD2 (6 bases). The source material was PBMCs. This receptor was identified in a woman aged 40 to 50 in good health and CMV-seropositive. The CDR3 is CASSLEAGMAYEQYF. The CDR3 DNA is TGCGCCAGCAGCTTGGAAGCGGGCATGGCTTACGAGCAGTACTTC.